The entry below describes one T cell receptor beta chain. The data were taken from a study of metastatic and nonmetastatic thyroid tumors. Each patient came to thyroid surgery without any prior treatment (of any kind). In the original analysis: The study built a papillary thyroid cancer distant-metastasis classifier from CDR3 differences across clinicopathological groups. TCRdb re-called the PCR reads through MiXCR. What appears here as the V and J calls and clone size reflects TCRdb's work, not the paper's. The sample holds 15,000 to 19,000 clones; roughly 3.5% are singletons and the top ten take 20% to 30%. V was cut by 0 bases and J by 6 bases, with 16 bases left in between. CDR3 length equals 16 residues. Germline V gene lookup returns CDR1 SGHRS and CDR2 YFSETQ.

This sequence originates from a female donor with papillary thyroid cancer or a benign thyroid nodule (not recorded which). Some clones in this sample may be carry-over from other donors' samples. Sequencing used tumor tissue. The chain employs TRBV5-1 and TRBJ1-5; the D is unclear. The CDR3 spells CASSLGDRQGGQPQHF. In nucleotides, the CDR3 is TGCGCCAGCAGCTTGGGGGATAGGCAAGGAGGTCAGCCCCAGCATTTT.